This T cell receptor (beta chain) was identified in a study of blood T cell repertoires in COVID-19. On the study more broadly: Nucleic acid was either cDNA or gDNA, and it came from T cells, B-cell-depleted T cells, or PBMCs.

The authors' processing: Counts of nucleated cells, estimated from reference gene primer amplification, were obtained. Repertoires were generated with immunoSEQ multiplex PCR, while TCRdb's copy carries only in-frame clones and drops some. V and J calls and clone size are as listed in that table; D and trimming were resolved from the DNA. Of about 260,000 clones in the sample, around 87% were seen once. Germline loops: CDR1 SEHNR, CDR2 FQNEAQ (reference sequence). The V end was cut by 5 bases, the J end by 3 bases, with 12 bases between. This CDR3 has 14 amino acids. V and J are TRBV7-9 and TRBJ2-3; the D is unclear. This clonotype originated in a woman between 50 and 59 years old with acute or convalescent COVID-19. What was sequenced was peripheral blood. The CDR3 region is CASSKRSATDTQYF. CDR3 coding DNA: TGTGCCAGCAGCAAACGGAGCGCGACAGATACGCAGTATTTT.